The 13 T cell receptor beta chains presented below share a single source sample, sequenced in a study of cytomegalovirus exposure and HLA in healthy donors. PCR employed 60 Vbeta and 13 Jbeta primers. Data came from immunoSEQ multiplex PCR; TCRdb stores just in-frame clones and leaves some out. Among over 250,000 clones listed, about 66% were seen once. The material sequenced was PBMCs. All receptors derive from a female donor in good health and CMV-seronegative.

Only a few counts were recorded for this clone. The chain uses TRBV11-3 and TRBJ2-2, with 8 bases identical to TRBD1. The CDR3 loop spans 16 amino acids. J gave up 4 bases and V 3 bases, and 7 bases lay outside the gene matches. Germline loops: CDR1 SGHNT, CDR2 YENEEA. The CDR3: CASSFDRGRGTGELFF. For the CDR3, the DNA is TGTGCCAGCAGCTTTGACAGGGGCAGGGGCACCGGGGAGCTGTTTTTT.

This chain joins TRBV5-1 and TRBJ1-3; 8 nucleotides line up with TRBD1. V was pared by 4 bases and J by 2 bases, with 5 bases of the junction left unmatched. Germline loops: CDR1 SGHRS, CDR2 YFSETQ. The CDR3 covers 15 residues. CDR3 DNA: TGCGCCAGCAGCGTGGACAGGGTGGCTGGAAACACCATATATTTT. This translates into CASSVDRVAGNTIYF.

In this sample, this clone turned up a few times. The chain carries TRBV10-1 and TRBJ1-3; D gene uncertain. Per the germline V gene, CDR1 is WNHNN and CDR2 is SYGVQD (reference sequence). V was shortened by 8 bases and J by 3 bases, with 14 bases between the two germline ends. The CDR3 has 14 residues. The chain's CDR3 is CASGDGYDGNTIYF. The CDR3 region has the DNA TGCGCCAGCGGAGACGGGTACGATGGAAACACCATATATTTT.

The chain employs TRBV7-6 and TRBJ2-7; TRBD1 agrees at 8 bases. CDR1 is SGHVS, CDR2 FNYEAQ, per germline. CDR3 length: 16 amino acids. Trimming took 3 bases from V and 0 from J; bases not matched to a gene: 7. CDR3 sequence reads: CASSLRQGSPSYEQYF. The CDR3 region has the DNA TGTGCCAGCAGCTTGCGACAGGGGAGCCCCTCCTACGAGCAGTACTTC.

For the CDR3, the DNA is TGTGCCAGCAGCTCCCGGACAGGGACCCAAGAGACCCAGTACTTC. Amino acid sequence: CASSSRTGTQETQYF. The V gene is TRBV11-3, the J gene TRBJ2-5; 8 positions match TRBD1. The CDR3 extends over 15 amino acids. The germline CDR1 and CDR2 sequences are SGHNT and YENEEA. V was pared by 4 bases and J by 1 base, with 5 bases of the junction left unmatched. Together with reference TRBV11-3 and TRBJ2-5, the CDR3 gives the full variable domain: EAGVVQSPRYKIIEKKQPVAFWCNPISGHNTLYWYLQNLGQGPELLIRYENEEAVDDSQLPKDRFSAERLKGVDSTLKIQPAELGDSAVYLCASSSRTGTQETQYFGPGTRLLVL.

The chain uses TRBV5-1 and TRBJ2-7, with 9 bases identical to TRBD1. J lost 6 bases, V lost 4 bases, and 5 bases had no gene match. Germline V lookup: CDR1 SGHRS, CDR2 YFSETQ. CDR3 size: 13 residues. The chain's CDR3 is CASSMNRGPEQYF. CDR3 bases: TGCGCCAGCAGCATGAACAGGGGGCCCGAGCAGTACTTC.

The V call is TRBV27, the J call TRBJ2-7; D remains unclear. The ends were cut back, 5 bases at V and 1 base at J, with 9 bases in the middle. The CDR3 has 13 amino acids. Germline values: CDR1 MNHEY, CDR2 SMNVEV (reference sequence). The CDR3 reads CASSTHLSYEQYF. CDR3 DNA sequence: TGTGCCAGCAGTACCCACCTATCCTACGAGCAGTACTTC.

The genes are TRBV29-1 and TRBJ2-7, with 8 bases fitting TRBD2. V lost 4 bases to trimming and J lost 0 bases; unmatched junction nucleotides: 8. Germline V CDR1 and CDR2: SQVTM, ANQGSEA. This CDR3 is 15 amino acids long. CDR3 amino acids: CSVGGSSGPSYEQYF. The DNA of the CDR3 is TGCAGCGTTGGAGGGTCTAGCGGGCCCTCCTACGAGCAGTACTTC.

As to this clone: Within the sample, other DNA sequences also encode this same CDR3. The gene calls are TRBV6-1 and TRBJ1-2; D gene ambiguous. Germline V gives CDR1 MNHNS, CDR2 SASEGT. The CDR3 consists of 12 residues. V lost 3 bases and J 2 bases, leaving 4 bases between the germline ends. CDR3 sequence (DNA): TGTGCCAGCAGTGACAGAAACTATGGCTACACCTTC. Protein: CASSDRNYGYTF.

CDR3: CASSPTAGTGEQFF. The CDR3 coding sequence is TGTGCCAGCAGCCCCACCGCGGGGACAGGTGAGCAGTTCTTC. V and J are TRBV7-3 and TRBJ2-1, with 8 nucleotides matching TRBD1. Germline CDR1 is SGHTA and CDR2 is FQGTGA. This CDR3 is 14 amino acids long. The J segment lost 9 bases and the V segment lost 5 bases, leaving 9 bases of the junction unmatched.

The CDR3 region has the DNA TGTGCCAGTAGTCCCAGACAGGGGGCAAGAGACACTGAAGCTTTCTTT. Translation: CASSPRQGARDTEAFF. The chain has TRBV19 and TRBJ1-1; 10 bases map to TRBD1. V lost 5 bases to trimming and J lost 3 bases; unmatched junction nucleotides: 9. Germline V gene sequence: CDR1 LNHDA, CDR2 SQIVND (reference sequence). CDR3 length: 16 amino acids.

The rearrangement links TRBV6-1 to TRBJ1-2, with TRBD1 identical over 9 bases. CDR1 and CDR2 from the germline V gene are MNHNS and SASEGT. This CDR3 is built from 14 residues. V trimming: 5 bases; J trimming: 7 bases; junction bases outside the gene matches: 8. CDR3 region: CASSPGTGIVGYTF. CDR3 nucleotides: TGTGCCAGCAGTCCCGGGACAGGGATCGTTGGCTACACCTTC.

The rearrangement uses TRBV10-3 and TRBJ1-4; TRBD1 agrees at 10 bases. Germline V gene sequence: CDR1 ENHRY, CDR2 SYGVKD. The CDR3 runs to 14 residues. The trim removed 6 bases at V and 7 bases at J, leaving 5 bases unmatched. The CDR3 DNA reads as TGTGCCATCAGCGGACAGGGGGAAGGTGAAAAACTGTTTTTT. The encoded protein is CAISGQGEGEKLFF.